The entry below describes one TCR beta chain. This clone was observed once. Its target antigen remains unknown. No base qualities exist here, and no much larger clone lies one base off it. This specimen belongs to a study of cytomegalovirus exposure and HLA in healthy donors (dated by TCRdb to about 2017). The study in broad terms: An earlier analysis of about 560 of the donors reported about 280 Gb of sequence data and 117 million unique TCR beta sequences obtained from around 180 million T cells. Of the roughly 410 genotyped donors, more than 75% were placed in the genetic ancestry cluster associated with self-reported Caucasian donors. Typing coverage varied by locus: about 629-640 donors for A, B, C, DRB1 and DQB1; more than 500 for DQA1; nearly 610 for DPA1; about 450 for DPB1. On average, roughly 250,000 unique TCR beta nucleotide sequences were sequenced per donor among 398 genotyped donors of the cohort, with 15% to 20% of those sequences being non-productive. HLA typing included class I and class II loci at four-digit resolution. The study used immunosequencing to profile the T cell repertoires of about 670 subjects and linked those repertoires to cytomegalovirus serostatus. Donor age, sex, ethnicity and CMV serostatus were compiled together with the repertoire data. In a later analysis, previously published TCR beta repertoires from fewer than 750 donors were re-analyzed and high-resolution HLA genotyping was added so that TCR occurrence patterns could be studied. A separate validation cohort of roughly 130 different subjects was used in addition to the approximately 700-subject first cohort. Rather than using new phenotypic data, the later analysis identified candidate immune exposures from TCR beta sequences and from how often those sequences occurred across donors. Every repertoire in the discovery cohort had been generated on one and the same sequencing platform. The study aimed to test whether cataloging public T cell receptors could reveal signatures of past pathogen exposure. The study combined high-throughput TCR immunosequencing, statistical association of individual TCRs with disease status, and machine learning to predict cytomegalovirus infection status. An early release covering some 640 HLA-typed donors comprised roughly 300 gigabases of sequencing data and around 80 million unique TCR sequences. Because of strong linkage in the cohort, roughly five DR-DQ haplotypes were treated as single units for association and clustering. Genome-wide SNP genotypes for about 60% of the roughly 670 donors were used in a later genetic analysis, which treated that subset as a discovery cohort. To decide whether each TCR beta V gene segment behaved as functional or pseudogenic, an earlier analysis of over 500 of the donors relied on high-throughput TCR beta sequencing.

Measured from the cysteine to the phenylalanine, the CDR3 is 16 residues long. Only the CDR3 portion is preserved as DNA: 48 bases, with reading frame beginning at the first base. V ends up 1 base short and J 3 bases short, with an unmatched junction base count of 4. CDR1 and CDR2 are read off the germline V gene as SGHVS and FNYEAQ. Receptor amplification or capture employed the immunoSEQ multiplex PCR assay. The multiplex PCR relied on a mix of 60 forward primers for TCR Vbeta segments and 13 reverse primers for TCR Jbeta segments. Amplification of the CDR3 region of rearranged TCR beta genes was performed with a multiplex PCR assay on genomic DNA. Amplified TCR beta libraries were sequenced as 87-base-pair reads on the Illumina HiSeq System. Per the original workflow: Across the roughly 670 repertoires, a later analysis counted roughly 77 million unique TCR beta chains, some 11 million of which were shared by at least two donors. Raw reads were error-corrected and collapsed into unique sequences by a nearest-neighbor algorithm in which closely related sequences were merged to remove PCR and sequencing errors. To assign V, D and J gene segments, CDR3 sequences were aligned to IMGT reference sequences. Each retained sequence needed at least a six-nucleotide match to both a V gene segment and a J gene segment. Rearrangements were called productive when the CDR3 lacked stop codons and stayed in frame with V and J; all others were non-productive. Following IMGT convention, CDR3 was defined as the stretch from the second conserved V-encoded cysteine to the conserved J-encoded phenylalanine. The earlier analysis of 550 to 650 of the donors excluded any sequence lacking an unambiguous match to a single V gene segment. In an earlier analysis of 587 of the donors, a V segment was called functional when productive rearrangements were above 56.7%, and segregating when the standard deviation between donors exceeded 5%. To diagnose cytomegalovirus status from the catalog of TCR beta chain sequences, a statistical classification framework was built. V and J gene assignment, in a later analysis, came from comparing TCR nucleotide sequences with IMGT/GENE-DB human TR gene sequences. Using the TCRdist pipeline, a later analysis assigned CDR3 sequences along with most-parsimonious VDJ recombination scenarios. In a later analysis, every TCR beta chain was defined by the combination of its CDR3 amino acid sequence and its V-gene family, and reads without a unique V-gene family were dropped. A later analysis removed roughly 590 highly shared, low-generation-probability nucleotide sequences to deal with suspected cross-contamination and a sequencing artifact. In a later analysis, a clonal expansion index was calculated for each public chain from normalized within-repertoire ranks of inferred template counts. Generation probabilities in a later analysis came from a VDJ recombination model fitted to out-of-frame rearrangements, and those results were checked against IGoR. A later analysis scored TCR-TCR, TCR-HLA and TCR-CMV co-occurrence with hypergeometric tests, applying a repertoire-size bias correction to TCR pairs. False discovery rates were estimated in a later analysis by permuting HLA or CMV assignments 20 times. In a later analysis, co-occurring TCRs were grouped with DBSCAN, and TCRdist sequence similarity was added when clustering was performed within HLA-allele-positive subsets. Co-occurrence clustering excluded repertoires with fewer than 30,000 or more than 120,000 public chains, plus five with anomalous nucleotide sharing. TCRdb retrieved this table from immuneACCESS and kept in-frame rearrangements only. Not all clones are present; in checked studies, unresolved V genes account for under half, and no reason is known for the remainder. V, J and clone size are taken as reported in that table, and D and trimming were inferred from the DNA itself. Across this sample there are about 230,000 clones, with roughly 90% seen only once. Around 1% of the sample belongs to the ten largest clones.

Study-wide findings and limitations: In an earlier analysis of more than 450 of the donors, most TCR beta V segments were observed in productive rearrangements about 87% or about 30% of the time, broadly matching IMGT annotations. Sequencing depth was assumed to be roughly uniform across donors in the presence/absence analyses, though that assumption may not hold. Most CMV-associated TCR beta chains appeared to be HLA-restricted in a later analysis, and the HLA associations seemed to be driven largely by CMV exposure. In the study, some 180 TCR beta chains were listed as associated with cytomegalovirus. In a later analysis, HLA-associated TCR beta chains showed more clonal expansion and lower generation probabilities than non-associated chains that were equally common. The authors suggested that the approach could potentially be generalized to other disease states and immunological phenotypes. For the cohort, immune exposure information was limited to CMV serostatus. A later analysis reported that several top co-occurrence clusters appeared linked to parvovirus B19, influenza, CMV and Epstein-Barr virus. The earlier analysis of around 600 of the donors excluded approximately 17 rarely observed V segments, including chromosome 9 orphons, because counts were too low. This cohort had only TCR beta chains sequenced, and the lack of alpha or paired-chain data limited which features could be detected. Most TCR sequences were seen in very few donors, while some public TCRs were found in many individuals. According to a later analysis, TCR association rates differed among HLA loci, with DRB1 alleles showing the most associated TCRs and HLA-C alleles showing the fewest. Correlated functional status among segregating V segments might be attributable to linkage disequilibrium, but an unknown experimental factor could not be ruled out. Three of the identified cytomegalovirus-associated TCR beta chains were confirmed in vitro to be specific for cytomegalovirus antigens. The classifier was reported to diagnose cytomegalovirus status with high specificity and sensitivity in both the original cohort and the validation cohort. A cluster of highly shared sequence variants was judged likely to represent a technical artifact of the sequencing pipeline. In a later analysis, around 17,000 TCR beta sequences were associated with specific HLA alleles at a false discovery rate of 0.05. A further reported finding was that TCR beta sequences accurately predicted the HLA-A and HLA-B alleles for most subjects in the first cohort. HLA typing was unavailable for some donors at each locus, so association tests used only the typed subset. According to a later genetic analysis, donors in an Asian-associated ancestry cluster had fewer N-insertions in productive TCRs than the approximately 670-donor mean. When HLA alleles, especially DR and DQ, strongly co-occurred, TCR associations were difficult to assign to individual alleles. In a later genetic analysis, a missense DCLRE1C variant was associated with V-gene and J-gene trimming of TCR beta chains, and the association was replicated in an independent cohort. The 87-base-pair reads could not distinguish some IMGT-functional V segments, including TRBV6-2 and TRBV6-3, so those segments were excluded.

The cohort consisted of 670 or so healthy bone marrow donors. At the time of sampling, every cohort member was nominally healthy, though immune exposures that went unrecorded were likely present. The donor was CMV seronegative and belonged to the group of 352 seronegative cohort members. A peripheral blood sample was provided by each donor, and peripheral blood mononuclear cells were used for TCR beta sequencing. The Qiagen DNeasy Blood Extraction Kit was used to extract genomic DNA from the blood cell samples. Sequencing input: PBMCs. The receptor was derived from a woman aged 18-29 years in good health and CMV-seronegative. The receptor chain draws on TRBV7-6 and TRBJ2-7, with 12 bases in between that match TRBD2. The CDR3 in this case is CASSLELAGGLYEQYF. Read as DNA, the sequence is TGTGCCAGCAGCTTAGAACTAGCGGGAGGCCTCTACGAGCAGTACTTC. Here the CDR3 is joined to the reference TRBV7-6 and TRBJ2-7 genes, and the full variable domain is: GAGVSQSPRYKVTKRGQDVALRCDPISGHVSLYWYRQALGQGPEFLTYFNYEAQQDKSGLPNDRFSAERPEGSISTLTIQRTEQRDSAMYRCASSLELAGGLYEQYFGPGTRLTVT.